The text below deals with one T cell receptor beta chain. CDR1 and CDR2 (germline): SGHTA, FQGTGA. The CDR3 spans 15 residues. V gave up 3 bases and J gave up 1 base, with 12 bases separating them. This record comes from a study of technical replicates of blood from a few donors. Produced via immunoSEQ multiplex PCR; TCRdb's table is partial and in-frame only. Seen here are over 70,000 clones, about 94% observed once, and the top ten hold 0.3% to 0.5%. The source of this sequence is a human donor in good health. The sequencing input was T cells isolated from PBMCs. The gene calls are TRBV7-3 and TRBJ1-1, with a weak D call TRBD1 (6 bases). CDR3 DNA: TGTGCCAGCAGCTTTTGGGGGGGCAGGAACACTGAAGCTTTCTTT. Translated: CASSFWGGRNTEAFF.